What follows are 21 T cell receptor beta chains derived from one specimen sequenced in a study of molecular identifiers for immune sequencing clone quantification listed by TCRdb under 2018. Library creation used PCR. Sequencing took place on an Illumina HiSeq 4000. TCRdb cleaned the public reads at Q25 with fastp, built clones with MiXCR and kept in-frame beta chains. Every CDR3 protein is listed once, alongside the most common genes and DNA of its rows. This sample comprises about 640,000 distinct CDR3 sequences, 15% to 20% of them detected only once. About 0.9% of the sample is taken by the ten largest. The sample consisted of naive CD8+ T cells from blood, with Jurkat cell RNA spiked in. The cell subset or site label, read with the paper, signifies: FACS-sorted CD8+CD4-CCR7+CD45RA+ naive T cells. Receptor source: a human donor in good health. Some libraries in this study had Jurkat cell RNA spiked in.

This clonotype was recorded at least ten times. The rearrangement joins TRBV10-1 to TRBJ2-5, with 11 nucleotides matching TRBD1. Germline V CDR1 and CDR2: WNHNN, SYGVQD (reference sequence). V lost 8 bases, J lost 3 bases, and 11 bases stayed unmatched. The length of the CDR3 is 16 residues. The CDR3 nucleotides read TGCGCCAGCTCTCCGGGACAGGGGGGAGTAGAAGAGACCCAGTACTTC. Translated: CASSPGQGGVEETQYF.

The table lists this clonotype with many counts. The CDR3 DNA reads as TGTGCCTGGAGTGTTCCGGACTACGAGCAGTACTTC. It specifies CAWSVPDYEQYF. This chain links TRBV30 with TRBJ2-7; D gene unclear. The CDR3 spans 12 residues. Germline lookup yields CDR1 GTSNPN and CDR2 SVGIG (reference sequence). The V end lost 0 bases, the J end lost 3 bases, and 6 bases lay between the germline ends.

This clonotype occurred a few times. The CDR3 region has the DNA TGTGCCAGCAGCTTTACAGGGCCCCAAGAGACCCAGTACTTC. It codes for CASSFTGPQETQYF. The chain joins TRBV11-2 to TRBJ2-5; D is possibly TRBD1 (6 bases). This CDR3 spans 14 amino acids. Trimming removed 3 bases from V and 1 base from J, with 9 bases in between. In germline, CDR1 is SGHAT, CDR2 FQNNGV.

The genes are TRBV2 and TRBJ2-1; 7 bases line up with TRBD1. V was clipped by 9 bases and J by 4 bases; unmatched bases: 15. CDR1 and CDR2 from the germline V gene are SNHLY and FYNNEI. This CDR3 is 16 amino acids long. The CDR3 region has the DNA TGTGCCAGAGACAGGGAAACCAGTTTGGGGTACAATGAGCAGTTCTTC. Amino acid sequence: CARDRETSLGYNEQFF.

This clonotype was found a few times. The rearrangement joins TRBV5-1 to TRBJ1-1; unclear D gene. Germline V gene sequence: CDR1 SGHRS, CDR2 YFSETQ. The ends were cut back, 1 base at V and 5 bases at J, with 9 bases in the middle. The CDR3 has 13 residues. The CDR3 region is CASSLSPGTEAFF. In nucleotides, the CDR3 is TGCGCCAGCAGCTTGAGTCCTGGGACTGAAGCTTTCTTT.

This clonotype was observed a few times. This sequence joins TRBV6-2 or TRBV6-3 and TRBJ1-6; D might be TRBD1 (5 bases). The V gene lost 6 bases and the J gene lost 6 bases, with 15 bases spanning the gap. The CDR3 spans 15 residues. Germline CDR1 reads MNHEY; CDR2 reads SVGEGT. Here the CDR3 reads CASRPVTGGNSPLHF. The CDR3 DNA is TGTGCCAGCAGGCCCGTCACAGGTGGTAATTCACCCCTCCACTTT.

This clonotype was picked up many times. The rearrangement uses TRBV6-6 and TRBJ2-7; no reliable D call. CDR1 and CDR2 (germline): MNHNY, SVGAGI (reference sequence). The CDR3 sequence is 15 residues long. V was cut by 6 bases and J by 6 bases, with 21 bases left in between. CDR3 sequence reads: CASSLRSSARLEQYF. The CDR3 nucleotides read TGTGCCAGCAGCCTCCGTAGTTCCGCTCGGCTCGAGCAGTACTTC.

This clonotype was counted ten times or more. This chain connects TRBV15 to TRBJ2-2; a possible D gene is TRBD2 (5 bases). V was shortened by 2 bases and J by 5 bases, with 9 bases between the two germline ends. The V gene's germline CDR1 is LNHNV and CDR2 YYDKDF (reference sequence). The CDR3 loop spans 14 amino acids. DNA for the CDR3: TGTGCCACCAGCAGACTCACGGGGACCGGGGAGCTGTTTTTT. Protein: CATSRLTGTGELFF.

The chain recombines TRBV12-3 or TRBV12-4 with TRBJ2-1, with 12 positions matching TRBD2. This CDR3 contains 13 residues. V lost 7 bases and J lost 10; bases outside the gene matches: 5. The DNA of the CDR3 is TGTGCCAGCACTCCCGGACTAGCGGGGGAGCAGTTCTTC. Translation: CASTPGLAGEQFF.

Ten or more counts support this clonotype. The chain has TRBV5-6 and TRBJ2-5; D may be TRBD2 (6 bases). Trimming removed 4 bases from V and 5 bases from J, with 18 bases in between. CDR3 size: 15 residues. CDR1 is SGHDT and CDR2 is YYEEEE in the germline V gene. CDR3 protein: CASSPVVAGIETQYF. The CDR3 region has the DNA TGTGCCAGCAGCCCCGTCGTTGCGGGAATTGAGACCCAGTACTTC.

J is TRBJ2-5 and V is TRBV7-7, with 12 bases that match TRBD2. Per germline, CDR1 SSHAT and CDR2 FNYEAQ (reference sequence). The CDR3 loop spans 14 amino acids. The junction had 4 bases not matched to a gene; V was cut back by 10 bases and J by 1 base. The DNA for the CDR3 is TGTGCCATCACGACTAGCGGGGGCCAAGAGACCCAGTACTTC. Translated: CAITTSGGQETQYF.

As concerns this clonotype: A much bigger clone sits one base away, suggesting this may be a read error. The chain is built from TRBV29-1 and TRBJ1-1, with D unclear. The CDR3 is 13 amino acids. CDR1 is SQVTM, CDR2 ANQGSEA, per germline. Trimming stripped 5 bases from V and 2 bases from J, with 12 bases between. CDR3 coding DNA: TGCAGCGTTACGTCAGGTTATAACACTGAAGCTTTCTTT. The encoded protein is CSVTSGYNTEAFF.

This clonotype was recorded many times. This sequence joins TRBV24-1 and TRBJ2-7; 7 nucleotides line up with TRBD1. Germline V gene sequence: CDR1 KGHDR, CDR2 SFDVKD. The length of the CDR3 is 13 residues. The V gene end was trimmed by 6 bases and the J gene end by 6 bases; junction bases not matched to a gene: 7. For the CDR3, the DNA is TGTGCCACCAGTAGGACAGGAAGCCCCGAGCAGTACTTC. This gives the protein CATSRTGSPEQYF.

The table lists this clonotype with many counts. The chain couples TRBV4-2 to TRBJ1-4; D is undetermined. Looked up from germline, CDR1 is LGHNA and CDR2 is YNFKEQ. The CDR3 contains 18 residues. V lost 1 base, J lost 8 bases, and 23 bases lay in between. The CDR3 here is CASSQVRIRVGVGEKLFF. The CDR3 nucleotides read TGTGCCAGCAGCCAAGTACGGATTAGGGTCGGGGTTGGCGAAAAACTGTTTTTT.

A remark on this clonotype: A read error may be the cause here, since a much bigger clone is one base away. V and J are TRBV7-2 and TRBJ2-7, with 8 positions matching TRBD1. After removal of 1 base from V and 5 bases from J, the junction contained 7 bases not matched to a gene. From germline, CDR1 is SGHTA and CDR2 FQGNSA. The CDR3 is 15 amino acids. CDR3 bases: TGTGCCAGCAGCTTAGTTGGAGGACAGGGTCACGAGCAGTACTTC. The encoded protein is CASSLVGGQGHEQYF.

Ten or more counts support this clonotype. V usage is TRBV4-3 and J usage is TRBJ1-2; D unclear. CDR1 LGHNA and CDR2 YSLEER come from the germline V gene. Trimming removed 4 bases at V and 0 bases at J, with 27 bases between. The CDR3 totals 20 residues. CDR3 in amino acids: CASSPSYHDPLIAANYGYTF. The CDR3 DNA is TGCGCCAGCAGCCCGTCCTACCACGATCCACTGATCGCAGCTAACTATGGCTACACCTTC.

The rearrangement joins TRBV27 to TRBJ2-1; 8 positions agree with TRBD1. J gave up 9 bases and V 2 bases, and 6 bases lay outside the gene matches. The CDR3 length is 14 residues. The V gene's germline CDR1 is MNHEY and CDR2 SMNVEV (reference sequence). The CDR3 protein is CASSLNRGAGEQFF. The CDR3 DNA reads TGTGCCAGCAGTTTAAACAGGGGGGCGGGTGAGCAGTTCTTC.

This clonotype was recorded at least ten times. The rearrangement joins TRBV6-5 to TRBJ2-7; 7 nucleotides match TRBD2. Germline V gene data show CDR1 as MNHEY and CDR2 as SVGAGI. CDR3 length: 13 residues. Trimming at V came to 7 bases and at J to 1 base, leaving 4 bases not matched to a gene. The CDR3 loop reads CASIGGGSYEQYF. The CDR3 bases are TGTGCCAGCATTGGGGGGGGGTCCTACGAGCAGTACTTC.

This clonotype was observed at least ten times. The chain has TRBV30 and TRBJ2-7, with D uncertain. The V gene lost 0 bases and the J gene lost 6 bases, with 15 bases spanning the gap. This CDR3 is 14 amino acids long. Germline V lookup: CDR1 GTSNPN, CDR2 SVGIG (reference sequence). The CDR3 DNA sequence: TGTGCCTGGAGTGTACATTCAGCTCCCCGCGAGCAGTACTTC. Amino acid sequence: CAWSVHSAPREQYF.

This clonotype came up many times. The J gene is TRBJ1-1, the V gene TRBV6-2 or TRBV6-3, with D uncertain. The CDR3 loop spans 13 amino acids. Germline V gene sequence: CDR1 MNHEY, CDR2 SVGEGT. V was trimmed by 6 bases and J by 5 bases, leaving 13 bases between them. In DNA, the CDR3 is TGTGCCAGCAGAAGCGGGCGGCGAACTGAAGCTTTCTTT. Translation: CASRSGRRTEAFF.

The chain couples TRBV12-3 or TRBV12-4 to TRBJ1-1; possibly TRBD1 for D (6 bases). Trimming shortened V by 4 bases and J by 7 bases, and 10 bases separated the two germline ends. This CDR3 is built from 12 residues. CDR3 protein: CASSSRGLEAFF. CDR3 bases: TGTGCCAGCAGTTCCCGGGGGCTTGAAGCTTTCTTT.